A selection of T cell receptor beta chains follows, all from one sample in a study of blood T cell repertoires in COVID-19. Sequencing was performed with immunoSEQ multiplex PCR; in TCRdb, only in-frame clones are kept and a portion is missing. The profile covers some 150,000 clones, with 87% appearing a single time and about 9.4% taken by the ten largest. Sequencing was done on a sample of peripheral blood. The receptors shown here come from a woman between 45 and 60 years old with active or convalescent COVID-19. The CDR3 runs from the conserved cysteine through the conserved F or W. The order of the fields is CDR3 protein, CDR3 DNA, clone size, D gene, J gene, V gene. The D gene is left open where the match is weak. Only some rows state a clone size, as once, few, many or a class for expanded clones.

CDR3: CASSPTGTMSTEAFF; DNA: TGTGCCAGCAGCCCAACAGGGACGATGTCGACTGAAGCTTTCTTT; size: NA; D: NA; J: TRBJ1-1; V: TRBV5-5
CDR3: CASSLSGTGYYEQYF; DNA: TGTGCCAGCAGTTTATCGGGGACTGGATACTACGAGCAGTACTTC; size: once; D: NA; J: TRBJ2-7; V: TRBV27
CDR3: CASSLTGVAKNIQYF; DNA: TGTGCCAGCAGCTTGACAGGCGTAGCCAAAAACATTCAGTACTTC; size: NA; D: NA; J: TRBJ2-4; V: TRBV5-6
CDR3: CASSSRTSSYTGELFF; DNA: TGTGCCAGCAGCTCCCGCACTAGCAGCTACACCGGGGAGCTGTTTTTT; size: NA; D: NA; J: TRBJ2-2; V: TRBV7-2
CDR3: CASSLASGRASEQFF; DNA: TGTGCCAGCAGCTTGGCAAGCGGGAGGGCCAGTGAGCAGTTCTTC; size: NA; D: TRBD2; J: TRBJ2-1; V: TRBV5-4
CDR3: CASSLSDSVHLGQYF; DNA: TGTGCCAGCAGCTTATCGGACAGCGTCCACCTTGGGCAGTACTTC; size: NA; D: NA; J: TRBJ2-7; V: TRBV11-1
CDR3: CASSLKWGRGVRETQYF; DNA: TGTGCCAGCAGTTTAAAGTGGGGGAGGGGAGTAAGGGAGACCCAGTACTTC; size: NA; D: TRBD2; J: TRBJ2-5; V: TRBV27
CDR3: CASSNQQGGGNQPQHF; DNA: TGTGCCAGTAGTAACCAACAGGGTGGGGGCAATCAGCCCCAGCATTTT; size: NA; D: NA; J: TRBJ1-5; V: TRBV19
CDR3: CASSSTQPSYNSPLHF; DNA: TGTGCCAGCAGTTCGACACAGCCCTCCTATAATTCACCCCTCCACTTT; size: once; D: NA; J: TRBJ1-6; V: TRBV6-5
CDR3: CASSQEATDSYGYTF; DNA: TGTGCCAGCAGCCAAGAGGCCACGGACTCCTATGGCTACACCTTC; size: NA; D: NA; J: TRBJ1-2; V: TRBV3-1/TRBV3-2
CDR3: CASSLAGGNTEAFF; DNA: TGTGCCAGCAGCTTAGCCGGAGGGAACACTGAAGCTTTCTTT; size: once; D: NA; J: TRBJ1-1; V: TRBV7-3
CDR3: CASSDRTGGYEQYF; DNA: TGCGCCAGCAGTGACAGGACAGGGGGCTACGAGCAGTACTTC; size: NA; D: TRBD1; J: TRBJ2-7; V: TRBV5-1
CDR3: CASSLDLRETQYF; DNA: TGTGCCAGCAGCTTAGATCTGAGGGAGACCCAGTACTTC; size: NA; D: NA; J: TRBJ2-5; V: TRBV11-2
CDR3: CASSLDRNYYEQYF; DNA: TGTGCCAGCAGTTTAGACAGGAATTACTACGAGCAGTACTTC; size: NA; D: NA; J: TRBJ2-7; V: TRBV28
CDR3: CASSPAQMNTEAFF; DNA: TGTGCCAGCTCACCGGCACAGATGAACACTGAAGCTTTCTTT; size: NA; D: NA; J: TRBJ1-1; V: TRBV18
CDR3: CASSQVLRTTGNTIYF; DNA: TGTGCCAGCAGCCAAGTTTTAAGGACAACTGGAAACACCATATATTTT; size: few; D: NA; J: TRBJ1-3; V: TRBV3-1/TRBV3-2
CDR3: CSVEDQDEERSTDTQYF; DNA: TGCAGCGTTGAAGATCAGGATGAGGAGCGGAGCACAGATACGCAGTATTTT; size: NA; D: NA; J: TRBJ2-3; V: TRBV29-1
CDR3: CASSLGVRGTDTQYF; DNA: TGTGCCAGCAGCTTGGGAGTTCGGGGCACAGATACGCAGTATTTT; size: NA; D: NA; J: TRBJ2-3; V: TRBV7-9
CDR3: CASRAGEGKIAVTEAFF; DNA: TGTGCCAGCAGAGCAGGGGAGGGGAAAATCGCGGTCACTGAAGCTTTCTTT; size: NA; D: NA; J: TRBJ1-1; V: TRBV7-9
CDR3: CASRTFRGPDTEAFF; DNA: TGTGCCAGCAGGACCTTCAGGGGGCCAGACACTGAAGCTTTCTTT; size: once; D: TRBD1; J: TRBJ1-1; V: TRBV7-9
CDR3: CASSLQGATNQPQHF; DNA: TGTGCCAGCTCATTGCAGGGGGCCACCAATCAGCCCCAGCATTTT; size: NA; D: TRBD1; J: TRBJ1-5; V: TRBV18
CDR3: CASSQVGSGEETQYF; DNA: TGCGCCAGCAGCCAAGTCGGTAGCGGCGAAGAGACCCAGTACTTC; size: NA; D: NA; J: TRBJ2-5; V: TRBV4-3
CDR3: CASSLWGTTPPEQYF; DNA: TGCGCCAGCAGCTTGTGGGGGACAACTCCGCCCGAGCAGTACTTC; size: NA; D: NA; J: TRBJ2-7; V: TRBV5-1
CDR3: CASSLPPYRAGNTIYF; DNA: TGTGCCAGCAGTTTACCCCCTTACAGGGCTGGAAACACCATATATTTT; size: NA; D: NA; J: TRBJ1-3; V: TRBV28
CDR3: CASSLGRGYEQYF; DNA: TGTGCCAGCAGCTTAGGCAGGGGGTACGAGCAGTACTTC; size: NA; D: TRBD1; J: TRBJ2-7; V: TRBV7-8
CDR3: CASSSGQYNEQFF; DNA: TGTGCCAGCAGCTCGGGACAATACAATGAGCAGTTCTTC; size: NA; D: NA; J: TRBJ2-1; V: TRBV14
CDR3: CASSSLVAQSNQPQHF; DNA: TGTGCCAGCAGCTCCCTGGTGGCCCAGAGCAATCAGCCCCAGCATTTT; size: few; D: NA; J: TRBJ1-5; V: TRBV5-5
CDR3: CASSELAGGLGQYF; DNA: TGTGCCAGCAGTGAACTAGCGGGAGGGTTGGGGCAGTACTTC; size: NA; D: TRBD2; J: TRBJ2-7; V: TRBV2
CDR3: CASSKDRSTDTQYF; DNA: TGTGCCAGCAGCAAGGACAGAAGCACAGATACGCAGTATTTT; size: NA; D: NA; J: TRBJ2-3; V: TRBV11-3
CDR3: CASSLYLGENTEAFF; DNA: TGTGCCAGCAGCCTCTACTTAGGGGAGAACACTGAAGCTTTCTTT; size: NA; D: NA; J: TRBJ1-1; V: TRBV13
CDR3: CASRAPIGTSGSTDTQYF; DNA: TGTGCCAGCAGAGCCCCTATCGGGACTAGCGGGAGCACAGATACGCAGTATTTT; size: NA; D: TRBD2; J: TRBJ2-3; V: TRBV2
CDR3: CASSSRTGLQHF; DNA: TGTGCCAGCAGCTCACGGACAGGCTTACAGCATTTT; size: NA; D: TRBD1; J: TRBJ1-5; V: TRBV5-6
CDR3: CASSSQRGAEAFF; DNA: TGTGCCAGCAGCTCCCAGCGAGGAGCTGAAGCTTTCTTT; size: NA; D: NA; J: TRBJ1-1; V: TRBV7-3
CDR3: CAWASRAPNLRNTEAFF; DNA: TGTGCCTGGGCATCCAGGGCACCCAACCTTAGGAACACTGAAGCTTTCTTT; size: few; D: NA; J: TRBJ1-1; V: TRBV30
CDR3: CAIGQGSPTNEKLFF; DNA: TGTGCCATAGGACAGGGATCCCCAACTAATGAAAAACTGTTTTTT; size: NA; D: TRBD1; J: TRBJ1-4; V: TRBV6-1
CDR3: CASSPPNFETQYF; DNA: TGTGCCAGCAGCCCCCCCAATTTCGAGACCCAGTACTTC; size: NA; D: NA; J: TRBJ2-5; V: TRBV7-9
CDR3: CASSLVGTGNQPQHF; DNA: TGTGCCAGCAGCTTGGTAGGGACAGGGAATCAGCCCCAGCATTTT; size: few; D: TRBD1; J: TRBJ1-5; V: TRBV5-5
CDR3: CSAYTDTQYF; DNA: TGCAGTGCCTACACAGATACGCAGTATTTT; size: NA; D: NA; J: TRBJ2-3; V: TRBV20-1
CDR3: CASSYLQGAAGNTIYF; DNA: TGTGCCAGCAGCTACTTACAGGGGGCTGCTGGAAACACCATATATTTT; size: NA; D: TRBD1; J: TRBJ1-3; V: TRBV7-2
CDR3: CASSFGTRRFGANVLTF; DNA: TGTGCCAGCAGCTTCGGGACTAGGAGGTTTGGGGCCAACGTCCTGACTTTC; size: NA; D: TRBD2; J: TRBJ2-6; V: TRBV7-2
CDR3: CASGQLSGPQHF; DNA: TGTGCCAGTGGACAGCTCAGTGGGCCCCAGCATTTT; size: NA; D: NA; J: TRBJ1-5; V: TRBV6-5
CDR3: CASSQTSGGYNEQFF; DNA: TGCGCCAGCAGCCAAACTAGCGGGGGGTACAATGAGCAGTTCTTC; size: NA; D: TRBD2; J: TRBJ2-1; V: TRBV4-3
CDR3: CASSSPGASPLHF; DNA: TGTGCCAGCAGCTCACCAGGGGCCTCACCCCTCCACTTT; size: NA; D: NA; J: TRBJ1-6; V: TRBV11-1
CDR3: CASSLNYQGSYGYTF; DNA: TGTGCCAGCAGCCTAAACTACCAGGGTTCCTATGGCTACACCTTC; size: NA; D: NA; J: TRBJ1-2; V: TRBV7-2
CDR3: CASSLLGAGAYNEQFF; DNA: TGTGCCAGCAGTTTATTAGGGGCAGGGGCCTACAATGAGCAGTTCTTC; size: NA; D: NA; J: TRBJ2-1; V: TRBV28
CDR3: CASSISFLRLGIQYF; DNA: TGTGCCAGTAGTATTAGTTTTTTGAGGCTAGGCATTCAGTACTTC; size: NA; D: NA; J: TRBJ2-4; V: TRBV19
CDR3: CASSGRRGVAAAEQFF; DNA: TGTGCCAGCAGCGGGCGCCGGGGGGTAGCCGCCGCGGAGCAGTTCTTC; size: NA; D: TRBD2; J: TRBJ2-1; V: TRBV9
CDR3: CASSPSGTANTEAFF; DNA: TGTGCCAGCAGCCCATCCGGGACAGCTAACACTGAAGCTTTCTTT; size: medium-sized; D: TRBD1; J: TRBJ1-1; V: TRBV7-9
CDR3: CASSLNSRGTEYNSPLHF; DNA: TGTGCCAGCAGCTTAAATTCCAGGGGTACGGAATATAATTCACCCCTCCACTTT; size: NA; D: NA; J: TRBJ1-6; V: TRBV7-6
CDR3: CAWDTGVLNTEAFF; DNA: TGTGCCTGGGACACAGGAGTCTTGAACACTGAAGCTTTCTTT; size: NA; D: NA; J: TRBJ1-1; V: TRBV30
CDR3: CASSLTSGRNTGELFF; DNA: TGCGCCAGCAGCTTGACTAGCGGGAGGAACACCGGGGAGCTGTTTTTT; size: NA; D: TRBD2; J: TRBJ2-2; V: TRBV5-1
CDR3: CASSSSTSTETQYF; DNA: TGCGCCAGCAGCTCAAGCACTAGTACGGAGACCCAGTACTTC; size: NA; D: NA; J: TRBJ2-5; V: TRBV5-1